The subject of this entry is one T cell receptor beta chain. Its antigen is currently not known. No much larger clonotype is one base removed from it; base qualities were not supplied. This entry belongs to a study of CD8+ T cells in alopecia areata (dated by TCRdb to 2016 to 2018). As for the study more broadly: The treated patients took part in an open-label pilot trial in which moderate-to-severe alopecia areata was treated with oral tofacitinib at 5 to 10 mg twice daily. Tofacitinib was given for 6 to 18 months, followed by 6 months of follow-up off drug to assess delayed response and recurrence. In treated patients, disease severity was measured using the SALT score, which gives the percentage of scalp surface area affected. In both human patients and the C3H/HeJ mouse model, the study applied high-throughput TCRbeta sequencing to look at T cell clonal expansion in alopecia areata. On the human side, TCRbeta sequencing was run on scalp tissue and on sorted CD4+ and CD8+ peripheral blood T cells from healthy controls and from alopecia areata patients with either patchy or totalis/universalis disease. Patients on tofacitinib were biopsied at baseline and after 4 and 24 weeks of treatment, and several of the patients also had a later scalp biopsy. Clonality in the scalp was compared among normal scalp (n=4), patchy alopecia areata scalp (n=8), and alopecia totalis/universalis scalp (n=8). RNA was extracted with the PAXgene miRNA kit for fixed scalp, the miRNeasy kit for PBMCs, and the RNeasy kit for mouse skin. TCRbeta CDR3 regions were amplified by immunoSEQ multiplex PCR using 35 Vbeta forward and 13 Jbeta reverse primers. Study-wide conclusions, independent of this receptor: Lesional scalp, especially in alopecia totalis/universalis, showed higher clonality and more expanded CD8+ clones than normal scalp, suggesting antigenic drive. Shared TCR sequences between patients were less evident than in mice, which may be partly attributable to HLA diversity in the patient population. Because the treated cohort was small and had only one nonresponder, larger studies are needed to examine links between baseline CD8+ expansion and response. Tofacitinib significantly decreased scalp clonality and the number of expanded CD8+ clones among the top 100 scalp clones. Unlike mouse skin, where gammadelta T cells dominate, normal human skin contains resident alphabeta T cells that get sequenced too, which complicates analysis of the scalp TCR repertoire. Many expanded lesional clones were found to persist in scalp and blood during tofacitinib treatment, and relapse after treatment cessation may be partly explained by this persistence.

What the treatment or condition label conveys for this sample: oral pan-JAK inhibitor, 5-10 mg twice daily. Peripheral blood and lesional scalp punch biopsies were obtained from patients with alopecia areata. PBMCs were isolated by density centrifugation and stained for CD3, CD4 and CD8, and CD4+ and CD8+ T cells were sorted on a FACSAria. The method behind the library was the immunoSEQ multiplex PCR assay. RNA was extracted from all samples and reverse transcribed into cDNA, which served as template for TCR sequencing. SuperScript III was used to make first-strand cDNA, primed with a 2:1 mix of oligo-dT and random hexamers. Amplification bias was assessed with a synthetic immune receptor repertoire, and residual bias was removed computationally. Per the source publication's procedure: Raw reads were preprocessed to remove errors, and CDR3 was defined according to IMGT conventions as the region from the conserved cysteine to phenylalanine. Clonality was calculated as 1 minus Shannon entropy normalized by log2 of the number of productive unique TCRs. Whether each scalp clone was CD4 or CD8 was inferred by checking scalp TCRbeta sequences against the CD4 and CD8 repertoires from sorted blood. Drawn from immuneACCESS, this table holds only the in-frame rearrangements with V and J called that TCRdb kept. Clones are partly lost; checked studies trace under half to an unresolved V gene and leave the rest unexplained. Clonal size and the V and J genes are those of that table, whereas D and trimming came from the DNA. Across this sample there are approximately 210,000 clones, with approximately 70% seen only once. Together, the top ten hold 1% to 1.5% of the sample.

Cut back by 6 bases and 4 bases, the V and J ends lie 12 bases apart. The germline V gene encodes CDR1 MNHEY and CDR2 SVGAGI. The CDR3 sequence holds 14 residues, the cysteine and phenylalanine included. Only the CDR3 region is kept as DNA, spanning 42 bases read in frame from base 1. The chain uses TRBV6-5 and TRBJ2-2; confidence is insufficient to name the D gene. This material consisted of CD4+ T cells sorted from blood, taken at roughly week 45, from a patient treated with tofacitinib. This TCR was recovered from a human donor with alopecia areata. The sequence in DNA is TGTGCCAGCAGCCTCTTGAGTAGCACCGGGGAGCTGTTTTTT. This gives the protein CASSLLSSTGELFF.